A selection of T cell receptor beta chains follows, all from one sample in a study of cytomegalovirus exposure and HLA in healthy donors. This table comes from immunoSEQ multiplex PCR, and its TCRdb copy is limited to in-frame clones, with some not included. Its listing shows roughly 120,000 clones. Sequenced: PBMCs. Receptors were obtained from a man aged 35 to 55 in good health and CMV-seronegative. CDR3s include the opening cysteine and the closing phenylalanine or tryptophan. The D gene is left open where the match is weak.

v_gene	j_gene	d_gene	CDR3aa	CDR3nt
TRBV5-1	TRBJ2-3	NA	CASSSTFTDTQYF	TGCGCCAGCAGCTCGACATTCACAGATACGCAGTATTTT
TRBV9	TRBJ2-2	NA	CASSWDNLDTGELFF	TGTGCCAGCAGCTGGGACAATCTGGACACCGGGGAGCTGTTTTTT
TRBV9	TRBJ1-2	NA	CASSLGTYGYTF	TGTGCCAGCAGCTTGGGGACTTATGGCTACACCTTC
TRBV18	TRBJ2-3	TRBD1	CASSPRTGLMDTQYF	TGTGCCAGCTCACCCCGGACAGGGCTTATGGATACGCAGTATTTT
TRBV15	TRBJ2-3	TRBD1	CATRSGTGELDTQYF	TGTGCCACCAGATCCGGGACAGGGGAATTGGATACGCAGTATTTT
TRBV9	TRBJ1-2	TRBD1	CASSVGQGVSGVGYTF	TGTGCCAGCAGCGTGGGACAGGGTGTATCTGGTGTGGGCTACACCTTC
TRBV29-1	TRBJ1-2	TRBD1	CSVEGQGGLISGYTF	TGCAGCGTTGAAGGACAGGGAGGCTTAATAAGTGGCTACACCTTC
TRBV5-1	TRBJ2-7	NA	CASSSYLTYEQYF	TGCGCCAGCAGCTCCTACCTAACCTACGAGCAGTACTTC
TRBV11-3	TRBJ1-1	NA	CASSPGGDTEAFF	TGTGCCAGCAGCCCGGGGGGGGACACTGAAGCTTTCTTT
TRBV28	TRBJ2-4	NA	CASSPGGLAYENIQYF	TGTGCCAGCAGCCCTGGCGGGCTGGCTTACGAAAACATTCAGTACTTC
TRBV5-1	TRBJ2-7	NA	CASSLSGLRGEQYF	TGCGCCAGCAGCTTGTCTGGACTACGTGGGGAGCAGTACTTC
TRBV5-6	TRBJ2-1	NA	CASSPGPYDEQFF	TGTGCCAGCAGCCCTGGCCCTTACGATGAGCAGTTCTTC
TRBV4-1	TRBJ2-5	TRBD1	CASSLTGAEETQYF	TGCGCCAGCAGCCTCACAGGGGCAGAAGAGACCCAGTACTTC
TRBV7-3	TRBJ2-1	TRBD2	CASGGSSYNEQFF	TGTGCCAGCGGCGGGAGCTCCTACAATGAGCAGTTCTTC
TRBV7-9	TRBJ1-5	NA	CASSDRGSNQPQHF	TGTGCCAGCAGCGACCGAGGTAGCAATCAGCCCCAGCATTTT
TRBV5-1	TRBJ2-7	TRBD2	CASSPGLAGEVHEQYF	TGCGCCAGCAGCCCGGGACTAGCGGGAGAAGTCCACGAGCAGTACTTC
TRBV11-1	TRBJ1-1	NA	CASSDQTGAAFF	TGTGCCAGCAGCGACCAAACAGGTGCGGCTTTCTTT
TRBV7-3	TRBJ1-1	NA	CASSVGSRSNTEAFF	TGTGCCAGCAGCGTAGGGAGTCGATCGAACACTGAAGCTTTCTTT
TRBV5-1	TRBJ2-7	NA	CASSLDSLAHEQYF	TGCGCCAGCAGCTTGGACAGCCTCGCCCACGAGCAGTACTTC
TRBV6-5	TRBJ2-5	TRBD1	CASSQPGTGGTQYF	TGTGCCAGCAGCCAACCAGGGACAGGGGGGACCCAGTACTTC
TRBV27	TRBJ2-7	TRBD2	CASRPTSAVTYEQYF	TGTGCCAGCAGGCCGACTAGCGCGGTCACCTACGAGCAGTACTTC
TRBV5-1	TRBJ2-1	NA	CASSLVASANNEQFF	TGCGCCAGCAGCTTGGTGGCTAGCGCAAACAATGAGCAGTTCTTC
TRBV5-1	TRBJ2-7	NA	CASSITGGSSYEQYF	TGCGCCAGCAGCATCACGGGGGGCAGCTCCTACGAGCAGTACTTC
TRBV7-8	TRBJ2-4	NA	CASSVTGSGNIQYF	TGTGCCAGCAGCGTGACAGGGAGCGGGAACATTCAGTACTTC
TRBV7-2	TRBJ1-5	NA	CASAPGGPGNQPQHF	TGTGCCAGCGCCCCGGGAGGGCCGGGCAATCAGCCCCAGCATTTT
TRBV6-4	TRBJ2-2	TRBD1	CASTEFRGHTGELFF	TGTGCCAGCACTGAGTTCAGGGGGCACACCGGGGAGCTGTTTTTT
TRBV7-8	TRBJ2-7	TRBD1	CASGTGSYEQYF	TGTGCCAGCGGGACAGGTTCCTACGAGCAGTACTTC
TRBV28	TRBJ2-1	TRBD1	CASSLSGQGRYNEQFF	TGTGCCAGCAGTTTGTCGGGACAGGGGAGGTACAATGAGCAGTTCTTC
TRBV6-1	TRBJ2-1	TRBD2	CASSGGTSGRYSQFF	TGTGCCAGCAGCGGCGGGACTAGCGGGAGGTATTCCCAGTTCTTC
TRBV4-1	TRBJ2-7	TRBD2	CASSLGAGGRNYEQYF	TGCGCCAGCAGCCTTGGGGCGGGAGGGAGGAATTACGAGCAGTACTTC
TRBV5-1	TRBJ2-7	TRBD2	CASSPGTSGRAEQYF	TGCGCCAGCAGCCCCGGGACTAGCGGGAGAGCCGAGCAGTACTTC
TRBV6-4	TRBJ2-1	NA	CASSDSTRSAYNEQFF	TGTGCCAGCAGTGACTCGACACGCTCGGCGTACAATGAGCAGTTCTTC
TRBV11-3	TRBJ2-5	NA	CASSLVGQLEETQYF	TGTGCCAGCAGCTTAGTAGGACAGCTCGAAGAGACCCAGTACTTC
TRBV27	TRBJ2-3	NA	CASSLVGGTDTQYF	TGTGCCAGCAGTTTGGTGGGAGGTACAGATACGCAGTATTTT
TRBV5-8	TRBJ2-1	TRBD2	CASSGKREGQFF	TGTGCCAGCAGCGGAAAGCGGGAGGGGCAGTTCTTC
TRBV30	TRBJ2-1	TRBD2	CAWGVAGGTYNEQFF	TGTGCCTGGGGCGTGGCGGGGGGGACCTACAATGAGCAGTTCTTC
TRBV19	TRBJ1-3	TRBD1	CASSQGAGNTIYF	TGTGCCAGCTCACAGGGGGCTGGAAACACCATATATTTT